This entry lists 30 T cell receptor beta chains sequenced from one sample in a study of T cell responses to AZD1222 COVID-19 vaccine (dated by TCRdb to the early 2020s). According to the study, the label for this sample's time point signals: baseline before first vaccination. Receptor amplification or capture employed the immunoSEQ multiplex PCR assay. TCRdb holds this immuneACCESS table with in-frame rearrangements only. Some clones are missing; in checked studies, unresolved V genes explain under half, and the rest has no known cause. This sample gives some 120,000 clones in total; roughly 93% of them show up just once. The ten largest account for about 1% of the sample. This specimen was peripheral blood, taken on day 0 of AZD1222 vaccination. These receptor sequences come from an adult in good health.

The chain combines TRBV30 with TRBJ1-6; a weak D match, TRBD1 (5 bases). Looked up from germline, CDR1 is GTSNPN and CDR2 is SVGIG (reference sequence). This CDR3 is 14 amino acids long. The V end lost 0 bases, the J end lost 7 bases, and 10 bases lay between the germline ends. The CDR3 bases are TGTGCCTGGAGTGTACAGGCCACGAATTCACCCCTCCACTTT. This sequence encodes CAWSVQATNSPLHF. The variable domain in full, completed from reference TRBV30 and TRBJ1-6, reads SQTIHQWPATLVQPVGSPLSLECTVEGTSNPNLYWYRQAAGRGLQLLFYSVGIGQISSEVPQNLSASRPQDRQFILSSKKLLLSDSGFYLCAWSVQATNSPLHFGNGTRLTVT.

The rearrangement links TRBV2 to TRBJ2-7; unclear D gene. The CDR3 extends over 12 amino acids. From germline, CDR1 is SNHLY and CDR2 FYNNEI. The ends were cut back, 3 bases at V and 1 base at J, with 4 bases in the middle. In DNA, the CDR3 is TGTGCCAGCAGTGATAGATCCTACGAGCAGTACTTC. Amino acids: CASSDRSYEQYF.

The CDR3 DNA reads TGCGCCAGCAGTGAGTCAGACAGGGCGTTGAACTATGGCTACACCTTC. As protein: CASSESDRALNYGYTF. The gene calls are TRBV10-2 and TRBJ1-2; 7 bases are shared with TRBD1. V dropped 0 bases and J dropped 2; count of bases not matched to a gene: 6. CDR1 and CDR2 (germline): WSHSY, SAAADI. The CDR3 has 16 residues.

CDR3 nucleotide sequence: TGTGCCAGCAGCAAGGGACAGCCATACACTGAAGCTTTCTTT. Protein: CASSKGQPYTEAFF. V usage is TRBV5-6 and J usage is TRBJ1-1; 7 positions match TRBD1. V was clipped by 4 bases and J by 3 bases; unmatched bases: 6. The germline V gene has CDR1 SGHDT and CDR2 YYEEEE. This CDR3 is 14 amino acids long.

J is TRBJ2-7 and V is TRBV20-1; D is possibly TRBD1 (5 bases). Germline-derived CDR1 and CDR2 are DFQATT and SNEGSKA (reference sequence). CDR3 length: 12 amino acids. Trimming removed 3 bases at V and 1 base at J, with 7 bases between. The CDR3 protein is CSASDRSYEQYF. CDR3 nucleotides: TGCAGTGCTAGTGACAGATCCTACGAGCAGTACTTC.

This clone was observed a single time. The gene calls are TRBV2 and TRBJ1-1; D gene ambiguous. The CDR3 is 14 residues long. Trimming shortened V by 2 bases and J by 1 base, and 8 bases separated the two germline ends. Germline V gene lookup returns CDR1 SNHLY and CDR2 FYNNEI. This chain's CDR3 is CASSEYRANTEAFF. Written as DNA, the CDR3 is TGTGCCAGCAGTGAATATCGGGCGAACACTGAAGCTTTCTTT.

The genes are TRBV9 and TRBJ1-3; D call uncertain. The CDR3 spans 14 residues. The germline CDR1 and CDR2 sequences are SGDLS and YYNGEE. Between the trimmed V and J ends, which lost 0 bases and 4 bases, there was a span of 8 bases. The CDR3 DNA reads as TGTGCCAGCAGCGTAGGTATGGGCGGAAACACCATATATTTT. Translated: CASSVGMGGNTIYF.

The chain employs TRBV20-1 and TRBJ1-5, with D perhaps TRBD1 (6 bases). The CDR3 has 15 amino acids. V lost 3 bases and J 0 bases, leaving 12 bases between the germline ends. CDR1 is DFQATT, CDR2 SNEGSKA, per germline (reference sequence). The CDR3 DNA reads as TGCAGTGCTAGTAAGGGGGGCGGTAGCAATCAGCCCCAGCATTTT. This encodes CSASKGGGSNQPQHF.

The chain combines TRBV7-2 with TRBJ1-2, with 9 bases lining up with TRBD1. CDR3 length: 14 residues. Germline CDR1 reads SGHTA; CDR2 reads FQGNSA. The trim removed 5 bases at V and 3 bases at J, leaving 4 bases unmatched. The CDR3 sequence: CASSERTGDYGYTF. The CDR3 nucleotides read TGTGCCAGCAGCGAGCGGACAGGGGACTATGGCTACACCTTC.

The J gene is TRBJ2-5, the V gene TRBV5-8; D gene unclear. The CDR3 is made up of 13 amino acids. Trimming removed 9 bases from V and 2 bases from J, with 14 bases in between. CDR1 is SGHTS, CDR2 YDEGEE, per germline. CDR3 sequence reads: CATPTSLQETQYF. As DNA, the CDR3 is TGTGCCACCCCCACCTCCCTACAAGAGACCCAGTACTTC.

The V gene is TRBV19, the J gene TRBJ2-2; D is undetermined. The CDR3 covers 12 residues. Trimming took off 9 bases at V and 4 bases at J, with 9 bases between the two ends. Germline V gene sequence: CDR1 LNHDA, CDR2 SQIVND (reference sequence). CDR3 coding DNA: TGTGCCAGCCGGACCCCCACCGGGGAGCTGTTTTTT. The encoded protein is CASRTPTGELFF.

The chain has TRBV7-9 and TRBJ2-7; possibly TRBD2 for D (5 bases). This CDR3 comprises 16 residues. Trimming cost V 0 bases and J 2 bases, with 14 bases left between them. Germline V gene lookup returns CDR1 SEHNR and CDR2 FQNEAQ (reference sequence). CDR3 sequence (DNA): TGTGCCAGCAGCTTAGCGGTAGAGGGTGGACCCTACGAGCAGTACTTC. Translated: CASSLAVEGGPYEQYF.

CDR3 region: CASSQVRRGGYGYTF. Here the CDR3 DNA reads TGTGCCAGCAGCCAAGTTCGCAGGGGAGGCTATGGCTACACCTTC. V is TRBV3-1 (or the pseudogene TRBV3-2) and J is TRBJ1-2; TRBD1 is a possible D gene (6 bases). V was trimmed by 1 base and J by 4 bases, leaving 13 bases between them. The CDR3 runs to 15 residues. Germline assignment: CDR1 LGHDT and CDR2 YNNKEL (reference sequence).

The chain carries TRBV28 and TRBJ1-2; D is undetermined. The CDR3 is 13 residues long. V lost 5 bases and J lost 4, with 11 bases in between. Germline lookup yields CDR1 MDHEN and CDR2 SYDVKM. The CDR3 nucleotides are TGTGCCAGCAGTAAAACAGTTCTCTATGGCTACACCTTC. Its translation: CASSKTVLYGYTF.

The chain carries TRBV7-6 and TRBJ1-5, with 7 positions matching TRBD1. The V and J ends lost 1 base and 5 bases, in that order; junction bases with no gene match: 2. The germline CDR1 and CDR2 sequences are SGHVS and FNYEAQ. CDR3 length: 14 residues. As DNA, the CDR3 is TGTGCCAGCAGCTTAGGGACAGGAGATCAGCCCCAGCATTTT. Its translation: CASSLGTGDQPQHF.

This clone turned up a few times. The V gene is TRBV19, the J gene TRBJ1-5, with 8 positions matching TRBD1. The CDR3 runs to 15 residues. Trimming removed 3 bases from V and 2 bases from J; junction bases left unmatched: 3. In germline, CDR1 is LNHDA, CDR2 SQIVND (reference sequence). The CDR3: CASSMQGAGNQPQHF. The DNA for the CDR3 is TGTGCCAGTAGTATGCAGGGGGCCGGCAATCAGCCCCAGCATTTT.

The chain uses TRBV3-1 (or the pseudogene TRBV3-2) and TRBJ2-7; 7 nucleotides agree with TRBD2. Germline assignment: CDR1 LGHDT and CDR2 YNNKEL (reference sequence). CDR3 length: 14 amino acids. J gave up 2 bases and V 3 bases, and 4 bases lay outside the gene matches. CDR3 amino acids: CASSHMGGAYEQYF. DNA of the CDR3: TGTGCCAGCAGCCACATGGGGGGGGCCTACGAGCAGTACTTC.

This sequence joins TRBV27 and TRBJ2-7, with 11 bases that match TRBD1. Trimming cost V 0 bases and J 2 bases; bases outside gene matches: 0. In germline, CDR1 is MNHEY, CDR2 SMNVEV (reference sequence). The CDR3 totals 15 residues. The CDR3 spells CASSLSGQGAYEQYF. CDR3 in DNA: TGTGCCAGCAGTTTATCGGGACAGGGGGCCTACGAGCAGTACTTC.

This clone was picked up one time. The chain has TRBV9 and TRBJ2-1; D call uncertain. The V gene lost 0 bases and the J gene lost 4 bases, with 11 bases spanning the gap. Germline loops: CDR1 SGDLS, CDR2 YYNGEE. The CDR3 has 15 amino acids. Here the CDR3 DNA reads TGTGCCAGCAGCGTAGAAGGAGACCCTTACAATGAGCAGTTCTTC. Amino acid sequence: CASSVEGDPYNEQFF.

CDR3 region: CASSSLEAGELGYTF. As DNA, the CDR3 is TGTGCCAGCAGTTCCCTCGAAGCAGGGGAGTTAGGCTACACCTTC. The chain carries TRBV27 and TRBJ1-2; D might be TRBD1 (6 bases). Trimming pared 4 bases from V and 8 bases from J, leaving 20 bases between. The CDR3 runs 15 residues. Germline assignment: CDR1 MNHEY and CDR2 SMNVEV (reference sequence).

This rearrangement joins TRBV4-1 to TRBJ1-2; D might be TRBD1 (5 bases). The germline gives CDR1 MGHRA, CDR2 YSYEKL. This CDR3 spans 15 amino acids. V was shortened by 4 bases and J by 4 bases, with 16 bases between the two germline ends. The CDR3 DNA sequence: TGCGCCAGCAGCCGCGCGAATCAGGGTACCTATGGCTACACCTTC. It specifies CASSRANQGTYGYTF.

The chain employs TRBV3-1 (or the pseudogene TRBV3-2) and TRBJ2-1, with 8 nucleotides matching TRBD2. V shed 4 bases, J shed 6 bases, and the junction held 8 bases outside the gene matches. The CDR3 runs to 15 residues. The germline gives CDR1 LGHDT, CDR2 YNNKEL (reference sequence). The CDR3 DNA follows: TGTGCCAGCAGCCCCCGGGGGGGCCTCTCCAATGAGCAGTTCTTC. It encodes CASSPRGGLSNEQFF.

The chain joins TRBV6-5 to TRBJ1-1; TRBD1 might be the D (6 bases). Germline lookup yields CDR1 MNHEY and CDR2 SVGAGI. Trimming left V 6 bases short and J 1 base short, with 9 bases between. This CDR3 comprises 13 residues. Here the CDR3 DNA reads TGTGCCAGCAGCGGGACATGGAACACTGAAGCTTTCTTT. Translating gives CASSGTWNTEAFF.

V and J are TRBV20-1 and TRBJ1-5; D ambiguous. The CDR3 extends over 15 amino acids. Germline V gene lookup returns CDR1 DFQATT and CDR2 SNEGSKA (reference sequence). Trimming stripped 3 bases from V and 0 bases from J, with 12 bases between. This CDR3 is CSASDWTDSNQPQHF. The CDR3, as DNA: TGCAGTGCTAGTGACTGGACGGATAGCAATCAGCCCCAGCATTTT.

The rearrangement uses TRBV10-2 and TRBJ1-5; 7 bases line up with TRBD1. Trimming at V came to 8 bases and at J to 1 base, leaving 2 bases not matched to a gene. The CDR3 loop spans 13 amino acids. Germline V gene lookup returns CDR1 WSHSY and CDR2 SAAADI. CDR3 amino acids: CASGTASNQPQHF. CDR3 bases: TGCGCCAGCGGGACAGCCAGCAATCAGCCCCAGCATTTT.

The chain joins TRBV5-1 to TRBJ2-1, with a tentative D call TRBD1 (6 bases). Germline V lookup: CDR1 SGHRS, CDR2 YFSETQ. The CDR3 is made up of 15 amino acids. Trimming shortened V by 2 bases and J by 7 bases, and 16 bases separated the two germline ends. The CDR3 nucleotides are TGCGCCAGCAGCTTCGACAGGCCCTCGGGGAATGAGCAGTTCTTC. Its protein is CASSFDRPSGNEQFF.

The CDR3 DNA reads as TGTGCCAGCAGCGCACAGGGCTCGAACACTGAAGCTTTCTTT. The encoded protein is CASSAQGSNTEAFF. The chain employs TRBV4-2 and TRBJ1-1; possibly TRBD1 for D (6 bases). Trimming took off 5 bases at V and 1 base at J, with 11 bases between the two ends. The CDR3 has 14 amino acids. Germline V gives CDR1 LGHNA, CDR2 YNFKEQ.

This clone has just one count. This sequence joins TRBV19 and TRBJ1-5; possibly TRBD1 for D (6 bases). V was pared by 5 bases and J by 13 bases, with 12 bases between. CDR1 and CDR2 (germline): LNHDA, SQIVND (reference sequence). The CDR3 is 11 residues long. DNA for the CDR3: TGTGCCAGTAGTGCCCACAGGGAGCAGCATTTT. Its translation is CASSAHREQHF.

This chain uses TRBV5-1 with TRBJ2-1, with D possibly TRBD1 on 6 matching bases. This CDR3 has 15 amino acids. V was cut by 4 bases and J by 2 bases, with 13 bases left in between. From germline, CDR1 is SGHRS and CDR2 YFSETQ. CDR3 in amino acids: CASSEQRTAYNEQFF. The DNA of the CDR3 is TGCGCCAGCAGCGAACAGAGGACAGCCTACAATGAGCAGTTCTTC.

The chain uses TRBV19 and TRBJ2-3, with D tentatively TRBD1 or TRBD2 (6 bases each). Trimming shortened V by 2 bases and J by 2 bases, and 11 bases separated the two germline ends. This CDR3 region has 15 residues. Per germline, CDR1 LNHDA and CDR2 SQIVND (reference sequence). The CDR3 region is CASSIKGGPTDTQYF. CDR3 nucleotides: TGTGCCAGTAGTATAAAGGGGGGCCCCACAGATACGCAGTATTTT.